Given below is one TCR beta chain in context. This sample was taken from a study of blood T cell repertoires in COVID-19. Background on the study: The United States, Italy and Spain provided the acute and convalescent COVID-19 samples. Nucleic acid was either cDNA or gDNA, and it came from T cells, B-cell-depleted T cells, or PBMCs.

CDR3 length: 16 amino acids. Trimming took 3 bases from V and 1 from J, leaving 15 bases between them. Germline V gene lookup returns CDR1 MDHEN and CDR2 SYDVKM. The protocol was immunoSEQ multiplex PCR, while the TCRdb copy is restricted to in-frame clones and leaves out a portion. This sample has about 260,000 clones, with 80% to 90% found just once. The clonotype originates from a woman between 18 and 30 years old who had recovered from COVID-19. The genes are TRBV28 and TRBJ2-5; TRBD1 might be the D (6 bases). Sequenced input: PBMCs or T cells enriched from blood (not recorded which). Here the CDR3 DNA reads TGTGCCAGCAGTTTCCCCCCGACAGGTTCCCAAGAGACCCAGTACTTC. This translates into CASSFPPTGSQETQYF.